The 29 T cell receptor beta chains below were found in one sample sequenced in a study of early T cells in non-severe SARS-CoV-2 infection. Using its own MiXCR run on the 5' RACE reads, TCRdb lists one record per CDR3 protein. The data hold more than 35,000 distinct CDR3 sequences, with roughly 5.9% observed a single time. The sequenced material came from whole blood. These receptors all stem from an adult who was a healthcare worker with PCR-confirmed SARS-CoV-2 infection or an uninfected control (not recorded which).

Only a few counts were recorded for this clonotype. The rearrangement links TRBV20-1 to TRBJ2-5; 10 bases map to TRBD2. Germline CDR1 and CDR2: DFQATT and SNEGSKA (reference sequence). This CDR3 has 12 residues. V trimming: 4 bases; J trimming: 4 bases; junction bases outside the gene matches: 0. CDR3 in DNA: TGCAGTGCTACTAGCGGGGGAGAGACCCAGTACTTC. Protein: CSATSGGETQYF.

This clonotype was detected a few times. The CDR3 loop is CASSYSMVPSEQFF. In DNA, the CDR3 is TGTGCCAGCAGTTACTCGATGGTACCATCTGAGCAGTTCTTC. V gene TRBV6-6 combines with J gene TRBJ2-1; D is unclear. There are 14 residues in the CDR3. Germline V gives CDR1 MNHNY, CDR2 SVGAGI (reference sequence). V lost 0 bases, J lost 9 bases, and 12 bases lay in between.

This clonotype was seen repeatedly, ten times or more. This sequence joins TRBV18 and TRBJ2-3; no reliable D call. The CDR3 spans 16 residues. V lost 2 bases and J 1 base, leaving 13 bases between the germline ends. Germline V gene lookup returns CDR1 KGHSH and CDR2 LQKENI. CDR3 DNA sequence: TGTGCCAGCTCACCAATCGCTGGGGATGGCACAGATACGCAGTATTTT. Protein sequence: CASSPIAGDGTDTQYF. Variable domain in full (rest from reference TRBV18 and TRBJ2-3): NAGVMQNPRHLVRRRGQEARLRCSPMKGHSHVYWYRQLPEEGLKFMVYLQKENIIDESGMPKERFSAEFPKEGPSILRIQQVVRGDSAAYFCASSPIAGDGTDTQYFGPGTRLTVL.

This clonotype was found many times. V and J are TRBV7-3 and TRBJ1-1; no firm D call. The germline V and J ends were trimmed by 4 bases and 4 bases, with 10 bases remaining between them. The CDR3 covers 13 residues. Germline V gene data show CDR1 as SGHTA and CDR2 as FQGTGA. This CDR3 reads CASSYQWGTEAFF. The CDR3 coding sequence is TGTGCCAGCAGCTACCAATGGGGCACTGAAGCTTTCTTT.

This clonotype appeared a few times. V is TRBV3-1 and J is TRBJ2-1; 8 positions agree with TRBD2. From germline, CDR1 is LGHDT and CDR2 YNNKEL (reference sequence). V lost 3 bases and J lost 8; bases outside the gene matches: 6. The CDR3 has 14 residues. The CDR3 nucleotides read TGTGCCAGCAGCCACGGACTAGCCCGTGATGAGCAGTTCTTC. Its protein is CASSHGLARDEQFF.

There are many counts of this clonotype. J is TRBJ2-2 and V is TRBV5-6; D not resolved. The CDR3 totals 17 residues. Germline-derived CDR1 and CDR2 are SGHDT and YYEEEE. V lost 2 bases to trimming and J lost 4 bases, with 18 bases between them. CDR3 residues: CASSFYSPAWSTGELFF. CDR3 DNA sequence: TGTGCCAGCAGCTTTTACTCCCCGGCATGGAGCACCGGGGAGCTGTTTTTT.

The DNA of the CDR3 is TGTGCCAGCAGCTTAGGACCCGCAGGGGTTTACGAGCAGTACTTC. It translates to CASSLGPAGVYEQYF. This chain links TRBV7-9 with TRBJ2-7; tentative D call: TRBD1 (6 bases). The CDR3 is made up of 15 amino acids. Per the germline V gene, CDR1 is SEHNR and CDR2 is FQNEAQ (reference sequence). V dropped 1 base and J dropped 4 bases, with 14 bases sitting between them.

This clonotype appeared many times. The J gene is TRBJ1-6, the V gene TRBV27; 7 nucleotides match TRBD1. V lost 2 bases to trimming and J lost 7 bases; unmatched junction nucleotides: 2. The CDR3 is made up of 14 amino acids. Germline V gives CDR1 MNHEY, CDR2 SMNVEV (reference sequence). The CDR3 loop is CASSLRDRNSPLHF. CDR3 bases: TGTGCCAGCAGTTTAAGGGACAGAAATTCACCCCTCCACTTT.

This clonotype turned up a few times. V usage is TRBV29-1 and J usage is TRBJ2-7, with D tentatively TRBD1 (5 bases). The V end was cut by 7 bases, the J end by 6 bases, with 19 bases between. CDR3 length: 13 residues. In germline, CDR1 is SQVTM, CDR2 ANQGSEA. The CDR3 loop is CSALSRQGSEQYF. CDR3 nucleotides: TGCAGCGCCCTTTCGAGGCAGGGCAGCGAGCAGTACTTC.

V usage is TRBV2 and J usage is TRBJ2-3, with 9 bases lining up with TRBD2. CDR3 size: 16 residues. With 3 bases clipped from V and 3 bases from J, the junction kept 7 bases outside the gene matches. CDR1 is SNHLY and CDR2 is FYNNEI in the germline V gene. The CDR3 coding sequence is TGTGCCAGCAGTGACGGCCGCCTAGCGGGGACAGATACGCAGTATTTT. It encodes CASSDGRLAGTDTQYF.

This clonotype occurred a few times. The chain recombines TRBV30 with TRBJ2-3; the D is unclear. The V gene lost 0 bases and the J gene lost 6 bases, with 16 bases spanning the gap. The CDR3 is made up of 15 amino acids. CDR1 and CDR2 (germline): GTSNPN, SVGIG (reference sequence). The CDR3: CAWSVLQPGRDTQYF. The DNA for the CDR3 is TGTGCCTGGAGTGTACTACAGCCCGGTAGGGATACGCAGTATTTT.

The rearrangement joins TRBV6-1 to TRBJ2-5; weak D call: TRBD2 (5 bases). The ends were cut back, 8 bases at V and 7 bases at J, with 14 bases in the middle. The CDR3 is made up of 12 amino acids. Germline CDR1 reads MNHNS; CDR2 reads SASEGT. The CDR3 nucleotides read TGTGCCAGCGCGGGTGGGGATAGGACCCAGTACTTC. Amino acids: CASAGGDRTQYF.

This sequence joins TRBV6-2 or TRBV6-3 and TRBJ2-7, with 7 bases lining up with TRBD1. Germline assignment: CDR1 MNHEY and CDR2 SVGEGT. The CDR3 is 13 amino acids. Trimming took 8 bases from V and 4 from J; bases not matched to a gene: 8. In nucleotides, the CDR3 is TGTGCCAGCCGGGACAGCCTTGGGTACGAGCAGTACTTC. Protein sequence: CASRDSLGYEQYF.

There are many counts of this clonotype. V and J are TRBV24-1 and TRBJ1-5; a weak D match, TRBD1 (5 bases). There are 14 residues in the CDR3. Trimming removed 8 bases at V and 0 bases at J, with 10 bases between. Germline CDR1 and CDR2: KGHDR and SFDVKD. CDR3 bases: TGTGCCACCAAGGGACCGATTAGCAATCAGCCCCAGCATTTT. It yields the protein CATKGPISNQPQHF.

This clonotype has a count of ten or more. This sequence joins TRBV7-2 and TRBJ2-7; tentative D call: TRBD2 (6 bases). V lost 4 bases and J 0 bases, leaving 10 bases between the germline ends. The germline V gene encodes CDR1 SGHTA and CDR2 FQGNSA. The CDR3 spans 14 residues. As DNA, the CDR3 is TGTGCCAGCAGCTACGGGACTCTCTCCTACGAGCAGTACTTC. Its protein product is CASSYGTLSYEQYF.

This clonotype was detected ten times or more. The CDR3 bases are TGCGCCAGCAGGGGAGGGCCCTCTGGAAACACCATATATTTT. Protein product: CASRGGPSGNTIYF. The chain carries TRBV5-1 and TRBJ1-3; no clear D. This CDR3 is 14 amino acids long. The germline gives CDR1 SGHRS, CDR2 YFSETQ. The ends were cut back, 5 bases at V and 0 bases at J, with 9 bases in the middle.

This clonotype was recorded at least ten times. J is TRBJ2-6 and V is TRBV6-2 or TRBV6-3; D is uncertain. The germline CDR1 and CDR2 sequences are MNHEY and SVGEGT. The V end lost 7 bases, the J end lost 2 bases, and 12 bases lay between the germline ends. The length of the CDR3 is 15 residues. The CDR3 protein is CASTHTLTGANVLTF. CDR3 coding DNA: TGTGCCAGCACCCACACCTTAACTGGGGCCAACGTCCTGACTTTC.

J is TRBJ2-7 and V is TRBV28; D might be TRBD1 (5 bases). There are 13 residues in the CDR3. Germline V gives CDR1 MDHEN, CDR2 SYDVKM. V lost 5 bases to trimming and J lost 5 bases, with 13 bases between them. The CDR3: CASSAPGFHEQYF. In DNA, the CDR3 is TGTGCCAGCAGTGCGCCAGGGTTCCACGAGCAGTACTTC.

This clonotype was seen ten or more times. V gene TRBV3-1 combines with J gene TRBJ2-7; D not certain. The CDR3 is made up of 12 amino acids. Germline V gene data show CDR1 as LGHDT and CDR2 as YNNKEL (reference sequence). Between the trimmed V and J ends, which lost 1 base and 0 bases, there was a span of 1 base. The DNA of the CDR3 is TGTGCCAGCAGCCAAGCCTCCTACGAGCAGTACTTC. Its translation: CASSQASYEQYF.

The chain is built from TRBV5-1 and TRBJ2-5; tentatively, D is TRBD1 or TRBD2 (6 bases each). The CDR3 runs 14 residues. Per germline, CDR1 SGHRS and CDR2 YFSETQ. The V gene lost 4 bases and the J gene lost 3 bases, with 13 bases spanning the gap. This CDR3 reads CASSQPGAEETQYF. CDR3 in DNA: TGCGCCAGCAGCCAACCGGGGGCAGAAGAGACCCAGTACTTC.

The gene calls are TRBV5-1 and TRBJ2-5; maybe TRBD2 (5 bases). Germline CDR1 SGHRS, CDR2 YFSETQ. Trimming took 4 bases from V and 2 from J, leaving 9 bases between them. The CDR3 has 13 amino acids. CDR3 protein: CASSPGVQETQYF. In DNA form, the CDR3 reads TGCGCCAGCAGCCCCGGGGTTCAAGAGACCCAGTACTTC.

The chain employs TRBV30 and TRBJ2-3; D remains unclear. Germline V gives CDR1 GTSNPN, CDR2 SVGIG (reference sequence). The CDR3 loop spans 14 amino acids. V was shortened by 2 bases and J by 2 bases, with 11 bases between the two germline ends. The CDR3 nucleotides read TGTGCCTGGAGTATTAAAGGGTCCACAGATACGCAGTATTTT. Its translation is CAWSIKGSTDTQYF.

This clonotype appeared many times. The chain recombines TRBV6-6 with TRBJ2-5, with 8 bases that match TRBD2. J lost 2 bases, V lost 10 bases, and 9 bases had no gene match. The CDR3 sequence is 14 residues long. Per the germline V gene, CDR1 is MNHNY and CDR2 is SVGAGI (reference sequence). CDR3 DNA: TGTGCCACCAAACGCCGCGGGGGGCAAGAGACCCAGTACTTC. Its protein is CATKRRGGQETQYF.

At least ten counts were recorded for this clonotype. The V call is TRBV6-4, the J call TRBJ2-6; a possible D gene is TRBD1 (5 bases). The CDR3 sequence is 17 residues long. Germline V gives CDR1 MRHNA, CDR2 SNTAGT. V lost 6 bases and J lost 0, with 15 bases in between. CDR3 loop: CASSPMSGSSGANVLTF. CDR3 nucleotides: TGTGCCAGCAGCCCTATGTCAGGGTCCTCTGGGGCCAACGTCCTGACTTTC.

This chain's CDR3 is CSARVVGQMETQYF. As DNA, the CDR3 is TGCAGTGCTAGAGTGGTGGGACAAATGGAGACCCAGTACTTC. The chain uses TRBV20-1 and TRBJ2-5; the D gene is possibly TRBD1 (6 bases). This CDR3 comprises 14 residues. The germline gives CDR1 DFQATT, CDR2 SNEGSKA (reference sequence). V lost 1 base and J 5 bases, leaving 14 bases between the germline ends.

This chain uses TRBV29-1 with TRBJ2-1, with D tentatively TRBD2 (6 bases). Trimming took 4 bases from V and 2 from J, leaving 15 bases between them. The V gene's germline CDR1 is SQVTM and CDR2 ANQGSEA. The CDR3 extends over 15 amino acids. In nucleotides, the CDR3 is TGCAGCGTTGTGAATGCGGGACGGACCTACAATGAGCAGTTCTTC. Protein product: CSVVNAGRTYNEQFF.

There are many counts of this clonotype. The chain recombines TRBV2 with TRBJ1-1, with 8 bases aligning to TRBD1. CDR1 is SNHLY and CDR2 is FYNNEI in the germline V gene. The CDR3 runs to 15 residues. V gave up 6 bases and J gave up 5 bases; unmatched junction bases: 11. CDR3 bases: TGTGCCAGCAGCCGACAGGGGTTAGGCGTTACTGAAGCTTTCTTT. Residues: CASSRQGLGVTEAFF. The variable domain in full, completed from reference TRBV2 and TRBJ1-1, reads EPEVTQTPSHQVTQMGQEVILRCVPISNHLYFYWYRQILGQKVEFLVSFYNNEISEKSEIFDDQFSVERPDGSNFTLKIRSTKLEDSAMYFCASSRQGLGVTEAFFGQGTRLTVV.

This clonotype was picked up many times. The genes are TRBV6-5 and TRBJ2-5; D not resolved. CDR1 MNHEY and CDR2 SVGAGI come from the germline V gene. The V end lost 2 bases, the J end lost 7 bases, and 5 bases lay between the germline ends. The CDR3 spans 11 residues. DNA of the CDR3: TGTGCCAGCAGTTACGTAGGGACCCAGTACTTC. Translating it yields CASSYVGTQYF.

This clonotype was observed at least ten times. The rearrangement joins TRBV29-1 to TRBJ1-4, with 7 bases matching TRBD1. Germline V gene lookup returns CDR1 SQVTM and CDR2 ANQGSEA. The CDR3 consists of 13 residues. V lost 7 bases and J lost 5; bases outside the gene matches: 7. CDR3 nucleotide sequence: TGCAGCGCCCAGGACAGGTTAAATGAAAAACTGTTTTTT. Its protein is CSAQDRLNEKLFF.